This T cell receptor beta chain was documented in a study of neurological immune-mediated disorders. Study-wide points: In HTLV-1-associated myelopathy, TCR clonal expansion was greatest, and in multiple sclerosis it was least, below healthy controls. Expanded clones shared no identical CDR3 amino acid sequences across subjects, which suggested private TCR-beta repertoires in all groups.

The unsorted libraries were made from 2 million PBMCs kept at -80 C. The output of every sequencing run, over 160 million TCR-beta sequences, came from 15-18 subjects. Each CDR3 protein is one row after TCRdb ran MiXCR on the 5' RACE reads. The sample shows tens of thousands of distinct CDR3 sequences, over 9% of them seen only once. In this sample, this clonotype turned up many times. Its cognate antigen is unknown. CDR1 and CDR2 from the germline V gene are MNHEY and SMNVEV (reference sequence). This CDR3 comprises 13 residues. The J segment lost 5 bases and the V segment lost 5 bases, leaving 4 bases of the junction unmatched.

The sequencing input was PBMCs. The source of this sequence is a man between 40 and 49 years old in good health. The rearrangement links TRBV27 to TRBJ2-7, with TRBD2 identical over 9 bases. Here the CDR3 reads CASSLSGRNEQYF. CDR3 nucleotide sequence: TGTGCCAGCAGTCTGAGCGGGAGGAACGAGCAGTACTTC.